The 9 T cell receptor beta chains below were found in one sample sequenced in a study of Tregs in tolerant kidney transplant recipients. Measured with immunoSEQ multiplex PCR; TCRdb has only the in-frame clones, and not every one. The repertoire holds 92,000 or so clones, roughly 92% seen once, with roughly 4.7% in the top ten. The material sequenced was CD8+ T cells from blood. The receptors were sampled from a human donor in good health.

This rearrangement joins TRBV19 to TRBJ2-2; D not resolved. Germline-derived CDR1 and CDR2 are LNHDA and SQIVND (reference sequence). V was clipped by 6 bases and J by 5 bases, with 10 bases between them. CDR3 length: 13 amino acids. The CDR3 region has the DNA TGTGCCAGTAGGCCCCCCGGAACCGGGGAGCTGTTTTTT. It specifies CASRPPGTGELFF.

The rearrangement joins TRBV9 to TRBJ2-7; D could derive from TRBD1 or TRBD2 (5 bases each). Germline values: CDR1 SGDLS, CDR2 YYNGEE. This CDR3 has 14 residues. Trimming took 1 base from V and 0 from J, leaving 8 bases between them. The CDR3 sequence: CASSVIGGSYEQYF. DNA of the CDR3: TGTGCCAGCAGCGTAATTGGGGGCTCCTACGAGCAGTACTTC.

J is TRBJ2-7 and V is TRBV2; D call uncertain. This CDR3 comprises 12 residues. CDR1 and CDR2 from the germline V gene are SNHLY and FYNNEI. With 5 bases removed from V and 1 base from J, the gap between germline ends came to 6 bases. Written as DNA, the CDR3 is TGTGCCAGCAGTCCAGAATCCTACGAGCAGTACTTC. It yields the protein CASSPESYEQYF.

This chain connects TRBV5-1 to TRBJ2-7; 7 nucleotides agree with TRBD1. Germline V gene sequence: CDR1 SGHRS, CDR2 YFSETQ. After removal of 4 bases from V and 3 bases from J, the junction contained 7 bases not matched to a gene. The CDR3 loop spans 14 amino acids. In DNA form, the CDR3 reads TGCGCCAGCAGCCTGGACAGGTCTTACTACGAGCAGTACTTC. Protein product: CASSLDRSYYEQYF.

The J gene is TRBJ2-3, the V gene TRBV30, with 9 nucleotides matching TRBD2. With 4 bases clipped from V and 1 base from J, the junction kept 6 bases outside the gene matches. Per the germline V gene, CDR1 is GTSNPN and CDR2 is SVGIG (reference sequence). The CDR3 is 15 amino acids. This chain's CDR3 is CAWISEREGTDTQYF. The CDR3 coding sequence is TGTGCCTGGATCTCGGAGCGGGAGGGCACAGATACGCAGTATTTT.

This chain joins TRBV19 and TRBJ2-3, with D unclear. Germline loops: CDR1 LNHDA, CDR2 SQIVND (reference sequence). The CDR3 runs 14 residues. V lost 1 base and J 4 bases, leaving 9 bases between the germline ends. For the CDR3, the DNA is TGTGCCAGTAGTATAGTAACGGGTGCAGATACGCAGTATTTT. This translates into CASSIVTGADTQYF.

The chain joins TRBV6-5 to TRBJ2-7; D possibly corresponds to TRBD1 (6 bases). V lost 2 bases to trimming and J lost 3 bases, with 8 bases between them. The CDR3 has 13 amino acids. Germline lookup yields CDR1 MNHEY and CDR2 SVGAGI. CDR3 DNA sequence: TGTGCCAGCAGTTACCTAGGGGGCTACGAGCAGTACTTC. Its translation: CASSYLGGYEQYF.

The chain employs TRBV19 and TRBJ1-1; 7 bases map to TRBD1. The CDR3 covers 14 residues. The V and J ends lost 6 bases and 3 bases, in that order; junction bases with no gene match: 7. Germline CDR1 and CDR2: LNHDA and SQIVND (reference sequence). This chain's CDR3 is CASRKGARDTEAFF. The CDR3 region has the DNA TGTGCCAGTAGGAAGGGGGCGAGGGACACTGAAGCTTTCTTT.

This chain links TRBV13 with TRBJ2-5; possibly TRBD1 for D (6 bases). The CDR3 covers 13 residues. Per the germline V gene, CDR1 is PRHDT and CDR2 is FYEKMQ (reference sequence). Trimming pared 4 bases from V and 4 bases from J, leaving 10 bases between. CDR3 bases: TGTGCCAGCAGCTCAGGGGTCTTAGAGACCCAGTACTTC. Amino acid sequence: CASSSGVLETQYF.